The 28 T cell receptor beta chains below all came from one sample that was sequenced in a study of blood T cells in healthy people across ages. Alongside a J-beta primer mix, a sample-barcoded 5' primer served in a second PCR lasting about 7 to 12 cycles. Via MiXCR, TCRdb re-called the 5' RACE reads, giving one row per CDR3 protein. The sample includes approximately 830,000 distinct CDR3 sequences, under 80% of them seen just once. The sequencing sample was made of blood. The source is a man aged 25-45 years in good health.

The chain carries TRBV6-2 or TRBV6-3 and TRBJ2-7; 10 bases fit TRBD1. Germline-derived CDR1 and CDR2 are MNHEY and SVGEGT. CDR3 length: 15 residues. V was clipped by 6 bases and J by 5 bases; unmatched bases: 10. The CDR3 nucleotides are TGTGCCAGCAGAGACCCGGGACAGGGGAAGGACGAGCAGTACTTC. Encoded protein: CASRDPGQGKDEQYF.

The table lists this clonotype with a few counts. The rearrangement joins TRBV25-1 to TRBJ2-7, with D unclear. Germline-derived CDR1 and CDR2 are MGHDK and SYGVNS. This CDR3 is 12 amino acids long. Trimming left V 7 bases short and J 3 bases short, with 10 bases between. The CDR3 DNA reads as TGTGCCAGCAACGTCGGAGACTACGAGCAGTACTTC. Residues: CASNVGDYEQYF.

The rearrangement joins TRBV7-6 to TRBJ2-5, with 10 nucleotides matching TRBD2. The germline V gene has CDR1 SGHVS and CDR2 FNYEAQ. CDR3 size: 14 residues. After removal of 7 bases from V and 3 bases from J, the junction contained 5 bases not matched to a gene. CDR3 in DNA: TGTGCCAGCATCCGGACTAGCGGTGAAGAGACCCAGTACTTC. The encoded protein is CASIRTSGEETQYF.

The rearrangement joins TRBV6-2 or TRBV6-3 to TRBJ2-6; 8 nucleotides agree with TRBD1. V dropped 11 bases and J dropped 2; count of bases not matched to a gene: 2. The CDR3 totals 13 residues. Germline loops: CDR1 MNHEY, CDR2 SVGEGT. The CDR3 sequence: CAGTGTGANVLTF. The CDR3 nucleotides read TGTGCCGGGACAGGAACTGGGGCCAACGTCCTGACTTTC.

The chain is built from TRBV20-1 and TRBJ2-7, with D perhaps being TRBD1 or TRBD2 (5 bases each). The CDR3 spans 14 residues. Germline lookup yields CDR1 DFQATT and CDR2 SNEGSKA (reference sequence). The V and J ends lost 5 bases and 3 bases respectively, with 17 bases between them. The CDR3 DNA follows: TGCAGTGCTTTAGTCCCGGGACCGAGCTACGAGCAGTACTTC. The encoded protein is CSALVPGPSYEQYF.

This clonotype has only a few counts. The chain recombines TRBV4-3 with TRBJ1-1, with a possible D match to TRBD1 (6 bases). Per the germline V gene, CDR1 is LGHNA and CDR2 is YSLEER. V was trimmed by 5 bases and J by 2 bases, leaving 12 bases between them. The CDR3 has 14 amino acids. The DNA of the CDR3 is TGCGCCAGCAGCGTAATCAGGGGAAACACTGAAGCTTTCTTT. Amino acids: CASSVIRGNTEAFF.

The CDR3 spells CASSASAQGEQFF. CDR3 coding DNA: TGTGCCAGCAGCGCCTCGGCGCAAGGTGAGCAGTTCTTC. The V gene is TRBV11-2, the J gene TRBJ2-1; D ambiguous. V dropped 5 bases and J dropped 9 bases, with 14 bases sitting between them. The germline gives CDR1 SGHAT, CDR2 FQNNGV. The CDR3 contains 13 residues.

The table lists this clonotype with a few counts. This chain links TRBV4-3 with TRBJ1-2; 9 positions match TRBD1. The trim removed 1 base at V and 5 bases at J, leaving 5 bases unmatched. The CDR3 length is 15 residues. Germline V gives CDR1 LGHNA, CDR2 YSLEER. The CDR3 region is CASSQGRDRVYGYTF. In DNA form, the CDR3 reads TGCGCCAGCAGCCAAGGCCGGGACAGGGTATATGGCTACACCTTC.

V gene TRBV29-1 combines with J gene TRBJ2-5, with D possibly matching TRBD2 (6 bases). CDR1 is SQVTM and CDR2 is ANQGSEA in the germline V gene. V was pared by 7 bases and J by 4 bases, with 16 bases between. The CDR3 consists of 13 residues. The CDR3 DNA sequence: TGCAGCGCCCGTCCCTGGGGGGTAGAGACCCAGTACTTC. Its translation is CSARPWGVETQYF.

This chain uses TRBV2 with TRBJ1-2; no firm D call. Trimming stripped 4 bases from V and 5 bases from J, with 14 bases between. The CDR3 length is 14 residues. Per the germline V gene, CDR1 is SNHLY and CDR2 is FYNNEI. CDR3 in DNA: TGTGCCAGCAGTGGATGGGATTTACAATATGGCTACACCTTC. Protein product: CASSGWDLQYGYTF.

The chain couples TRBV7-3 to TRBJ2-1; the D is unclear. This CDR3 spans 15 amino acids. Germline-derived CDR1 and CDR2 are SGHTA and FQGTGA. V was shortened by 4 bases and J by 5 bases, with 15 bases between the two germline ends. CDR3 loop: CASSSDGRRHNEQFF. CDR3 in DNA: TGTGCCAGCAGCTCCGACGGACGCAGGCACAATGAGCAGTTCTTC.

The V call is TRBV4-3, the J call TRBJ2-7; 9 bases align to TRBD2. Germline V CDR1 and CDR2: LGHNA, YSLEER. This CDR3 has 16 residues. V gave up 1 base and J gave up 2 bases; unmatched junction bases: 6. The CDR3 reads CASSQVFPSGTYEQYF. In nucleotides, the CDR3 is TGCGCCAGCAGCCAAGTTTTTCCTAGCGGGACCTACGAGCAGTACTTC.

This clonotype came up once. The CDR3 nucleotides read TGTGCCAGCAGTGAAGGGGCTAGCGGGGGGCCCACAGATACGCAGTATTTT. It codes for CASSEGASGGPTDTQYF. The chain couples TRBV6-1 to TRBJ2-3; TRBD2 aligns across 11 bases. CDR1 and CDR2 from the germline V gene are MNHNS and SASEGT. The CDR3 consists of 17 residues. V lost 1 base, J lost 2 bases, and 5 bases stayed unmatched.

The chain employs TRBV7-9 and TRBJ2-1, with D perhaps assigned TRBD1 or TRBD2 (5 bases each). V was cut by 5 bases and J by 0 bases, with 14 bases left in between. CDR1 is SEHNR and CDR2 is FQNEAQ in the germline V gene (reference sequence). The CDR3 sequence is 16 residues long. The CDR3 coding sequence is TGTGCCAGCAGCCCCCCCCGGGGACCCTCCTACAATGAGCAGTTCTTC. This sequence encodes CASSPPRGPSYNEQFF.

Worth noting for this clonotype: The junction differs from germline at one of its ends, possibly a read error. This chain connects TRBV12-3 or TRBV12-4 to TRBJ2-3; unclear D gene. The CDR3 runs 13 residues. DNA of the CDR3: TGTGCTAGCAGCCCTTGGGGTGGAGATACGCAGTATTTT. Protein product: CASSPWGGDTQYF.

The chain combines TRBV2 with TRBJ2-5; D is uncertain. Matching the DNA end better, TRBJ2-7 makes the J call doubtful. The CDR3 has 10 residues. Looked up from germline, CDR1 is SNHLY and CDR2 is FYNNEI. The CDR3: CASTLYEQYF. The CDR3 DNA is TGTGCCAGCACCCTATACGAGCAGTACTTC.

This clonotype appeared a few times. V is TRBV10-2 and J is TRBJ2-7; maybe TRBD1 (6 bases). The germline V and J ends were trimmed by 7 bases and 0 bases, with 10 bases remaining between them. The CDR3 spans 13 residues. Germline V gene sequence: CDR1 WSHSY, CDR2 SAAADI. CDR3 nucleotide sequence: TGCGCCAGCATAAAGGGGGACTCCTACGAGCAGTACTTC. Protein sequence: CASIKGDSYEQYF.

The rearrangement joins TRBV29-1 to TRBJ2-4; no definite D call. The CDR3 loop spans 14 amino acids. Trimming took 4 bases from V and 0 from J, leaving 10 bases between them. Germline V CDR1 and CDR2: SQVTM, ANQGSEA. The CDR3, as DNA: TGCAGCGTTGGGCCAGATCTAGCCAAAAACATTCAGTACTTC. Translated: CSVGPDLAKNIQYF.

This chain links TRBV7-3 with TRBJ1-4, with D hard to call. Trimming removed 5 bases at V and 7 bases at J, with 14 bases between. Germline values: CDR1 SGHTA, CDR2 FQGTGA. The CDR3 loop spans 14 amino acids. The CDR3 here is CASSPTPGSEKLFF. CDR3 bases: TGTGCCAGCAGCCCAACCCCGGGGAGTGAAAAACTGTTTTTT.

This rearrangement joins TRBV7-6 to TRBJ2-7, with 7 bases that match TRBD1. CDR3 length: 16 amino acids. Germline CDR1 is SGHVS and CDR2 is FNYEAQ. Trimming at V came to 4 bases and at J to 0 bases, leaving 9 bases not matched to a gene. CDR3: CASSSLGQTDSYEQYF. CDR3 nucleotide sequence: TGTGCCAGCAGCTCCCTGGGACAGACAGACTCCTACGAGCAGTACTTC.

In nucleotides, the CDR3 is TGTGCCAGCAGCTCACCGGGACAGGGAAGGGAGCAGTACTTC. Translating gives CASSSPGQGREQYF. The rearrangement uses TRBV11-1 and TRBJ2-5; 9 bases align to TRBD1. CDR1 is SGHAT and CDR2 is FQDESV in the germline V gene (reference sequence). V dropped 4 bases and J dropped 11; count of bases not matched to a gene: 11. CDR3 length: 14 residues.

The rearrangement joins TRBV4-3 to TRBJ2-4; TRBD1 might be the D (6 bases). Germline CDR1 and CDR2: LGHNA and YSLEER. Trimming removed 3 bases at V and 2 bases at J, with 11 bases between. CDR3 length: 15 residues. Here the CDR3 DNA reads TGCGCCAGCAGCCACTCAGGGGTTACCAAAAACATTCAGTACTTC. Translated: CASSHSGVTKNIQYF.

The chain links TRBV15 to TRBJ1-4; 10 bases align to TRBD1. Germline assignment: CDR1 LNHNV and CDR2 YYDKDF (reference sequence). With V trimmed by 5 bases and J by 8 bases, 8 bases remained unmatched. This CDR3 is built from 15 residues. The CDR3 bases are TGTGCCACCAGCGTCCGGGACAGGGGTAAAGAAAAACTGTTTTTT. It specifies CATSVRDRGKEKLFF.

This clonotype has more than one count but fewer than ten. This rearrangement joins TRBV20-1 to TRBJ2-1; 8 bases map to TRBD2. After removal of 2 bases from V and 7 bases from J, the junction contained 4 bases not matched to a gene. CDR1 is DFQATT, CDR2 SNEGSKA, per germline (reference sequence). CDR3 length: 13 residues. CDR3 sequence reads: CSARRVAGNEQFF. The CDR3 nucleotides read TGCAGTGCTAGACGGGTAGCGGGGAATGAGCAGTTCTTC.

This clonotype was counted a few times. The chain is built from TRBV29-1 and TRBJ2-5; D uncertain. The germline V and J ends were trimmed by 6 bases and 0 bases, with 14 bases remaining between them. The CDR3 is made up of 14 amino acids. Germline lookup yields CDR1 SQVTM and CDR2 ANQGSEA. In nucleotides, the CDR3 is TGCAGCGTACCCCCTTCAACGTACCAAGAGACCCAGTACTTC. Amino acid sequence: CSVPPSTYQETQYF. Full variable domain (remainder filled in from reference TRBV29-1 and TRBJ2-5): SAVISQKPSRDICQRGTSLTIQCQVDSQVTMMFWYRQQPGQSLTLIATANQGSEATYESGFVIDKFPISRPNLTFSTLTVSNMSPEDSSIYLCSVPPSTYQETQYFGPGTRLLVL.

The V gene is TRBV29-1, the J gene TRBJ1-2, with D uncertain. This CDR3 comprises 14 residues. Trimming took off 4 bases at V and 3 bases at J, with 15 bases between the two ends. The germline V gene encodes CDR1 SQVTM and CDR2 ANQGSEA. The CDR3 nucleotides read TGCAGCGTTGCTGAAACGGGGATATACTATGGCTACACCTTC. It codes for CSVAETGIYYGYTF.

The rearrangement joins TRBV6-5 to TRBJ2-1, with TRBD1 identical over 8 bases. The CDR3 runs to 15 residues. Germline trimming cut 0 bases from V and 9 bases from J; bases unmatched to any gene: 7. The germline CDR1 and CDR2 sequences are MNHEY and SVGAGI. CDR3 nucleotide sequence: TGTGCCAGCAGTTACTCGGTCCAGGGGGCAGGTGAGCAGTTCTTC. It codes for CASSYSVQGAGEQFF.

The chain carries TRBV7-9 and TRBJ1-2; 9 bases agree with TRBD1. The CDR3 is 14 amino acids. Germline CDR1 is SEHNR and CDR2 is FQNEAQ (reference sequence). The V and J ends lost 6 bases and 7 bases, in that order; junction bases with no gene match: 9. CDR3 residues: CASRAGTGIGGYTF. CDR3 bases: TGTGCCAGCAGAGCCGGGACAGGGATAGGTGGCTACACCTTC.